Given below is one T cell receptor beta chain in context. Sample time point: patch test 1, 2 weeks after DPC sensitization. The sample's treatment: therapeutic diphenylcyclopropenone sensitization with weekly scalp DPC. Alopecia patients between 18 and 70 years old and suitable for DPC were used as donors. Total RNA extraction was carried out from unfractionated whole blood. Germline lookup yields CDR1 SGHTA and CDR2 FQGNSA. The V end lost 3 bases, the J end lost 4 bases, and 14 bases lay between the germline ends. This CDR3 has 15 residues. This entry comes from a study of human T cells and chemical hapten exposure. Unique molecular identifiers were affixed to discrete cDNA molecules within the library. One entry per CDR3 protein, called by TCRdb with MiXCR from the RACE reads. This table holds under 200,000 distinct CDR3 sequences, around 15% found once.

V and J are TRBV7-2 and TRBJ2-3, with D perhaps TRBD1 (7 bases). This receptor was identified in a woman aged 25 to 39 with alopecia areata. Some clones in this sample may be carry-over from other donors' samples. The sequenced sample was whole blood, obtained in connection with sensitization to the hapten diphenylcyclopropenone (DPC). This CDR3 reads CASSLQGGLADTQYF. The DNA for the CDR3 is TGTGCCAGCAGCTTGCAGGGGGGCCTCGCAGATACGCAGTATTTT.